Shown below are 4 T cell receptor beta chains from a single sample sequenced in a study of PD-1 blockade in classical Hodgkin lymphoma. TCRdb's copy holds only in-frame clones and misses some; the assay was immunoSEQ multiplex PCR. The sample comprises nearly 25,000 clones, about 80% of which are singletons, and roughly 8% rests with the top ten. Each of the patients experienced relapse following autologous stem cell transplantation, and their brentuximab vedotin exposure differed. The starting material was peripheral blood mononuclear cells (PBMCs), obtained before the second cycle of nivolumab. The receptor source for this set is a human donor with classical Hodgkin lymphoma.

This chain uses TRBV28 with TRBJ2-3; D unresolved. The V gene lost 2 bases and the J gene lost 7 bases, with 10 bases spanning the gap. The CDR3 has 13 residues. The V gene's germline CDR1 is MDHEN and CDR2 SYDVKM. DNA of the CDR3: TGTGCCAGCAGTTTACGAACCCCCAATACGCAGTATTTT. Translated, it gives CASSLRTPNTQYF. Full variable domain (missing parts from reference TRBV28 and TRBJ2-3): DVKVTQSSRYLVKRTGEKVFLECVQDMDHENMFWYRQDPGLGLRLIYFSYDVKMKEKGDIPEGYSVSREKKERFSLILESASTNQTSMYLCASSLRTPNTQYFGPGTRLTVL.

The chain employs TRBV28 and TRBJ2-3, with D hard to call. CDR3 size: 13 residues. Trimming removed 4 bases from V and 0 bases from J, with 5 bases in between. The germline CDR1 and CDR2 sequences are MDHEN and SYDVKM. This chain's CDR3 is CASSSQSTDTQYF. The CDR3 DNA sequence: TGTGCCAGCAGTTCGCAGAGCACAGATACGCAGTATTTT. Full variable domain (remainder filled in from reference TRBV28 and TRBJ2-3): DVKVTQSSRYLVKRTGEKVFLECVQDMDHENMFWYRQDPGLGLRLIYFSYDVKMKEKGDIPEGYSVSREKKERFSLILESASTNQTSMYLCASSSQSTDTQYFGPGTRLTVL.

The CDR3, as DNA: TGCAGCGTTGAACAGGCCCAGAGAGGGACCCAGTACTTC. Protein: CSVEQAQRGTQYF. J is TRBJ2-5 and V is TRBV29-1, with D unresolved. The CDR3 is 13 residues long. The V gene's germline CDR1 is SQVTM and CDR2 ANQGSEA. The V gene lost 2 bases and the J gene lost 7 bases, with 14 bases spanning the gap.

The rearrangement links TRBV28 to TRBJ2-3; D unresolved. V lost 6 bases, J lost 4 bases, and 14 bases lay in between. The CDR3 runs 14 residues. The germline V gene encodes CDR1 MDHEN and CDR2 SYDVKM. CDR3 region: CASSPPRWPDTQYF. The CDR3 bases are TGTGCCAGCAGCCCACCGAGGTGGCCAGATACGCAGTATTTT.